The entry below gives a single TCR beta chain sequence along with its context. The sample belongs to a study of blood T cell repertoires in COVID-19. Study information: PBMCs, B-cell-depleted T cells, or T cells were the source of the cDNA or gDNA that made up the material.

This table comes from immunoSEQ multiplex PCR, and its TCRdb copy is limited to in-frame clones, with some not included. This table holds about 55,000 clones, around 89% found once. Germline CDR1 and CDR2: MNHEY and SMNVEV (reference sequence). This CDR3 is 18 amino acids long. The V gene end was trimmed by 5 bases and the J gene end by 6 bases; junction bases not matched to a gene: 16. Source material: peripheral blood. The chain carries TRBV27 and TRBJ2-1; 10 bases are a match to TRBD2. The source of this sequence is a man aged 55 to 70 with acute or convalescent COVID-19. CDR3 region: CASSPSAGGPGSGNEQFF. In DNA, the CDR3 is TGTGCCAGCAGTCCATCAGCGGGAGGGCCGGGGTCGGGCAATGAGCAGTTCTTC.